The following is a T cell receptor beta chain sequence with its context. The antigen remains undetermined. These data belong to a study of post-analysis software for immune sequencing data. Regarding the study as a whole: Strong same-batch co-clustering of samples appeared with F measure clustering. Controls had lower frequencies than patients of four or five TRBV segments, which included TRBV5-6, TRBV5-1 and TRBV20-1. Significantly lower normalized Chao1 diversity was found in patients with multiple sclerosis relative to controls.

TCR beta cDNA libraries included unique molecular identifiers. Roughly 450,000 cDNA molecules came from around 1 to 9.1 million T cells. TCRdb redid the calling of the PCR reads with MiXCR, one entry per CDR3 protein. The sample holds about 540,000 distinct CDR3 sequences, 30% to 40% seen once. This CDR3 has 14 residues. J was trimmed by 12 bases and V by 3 bases; bases with no gene match: 11. The TCR was taken from a girl younger than 18 with multiple sclerosis. The V call is TRBV12-3 or TRBV12-4, the J call TRBJ2-1, with 7 bases that match TRBD2. The sample consisted of blood. The CDR3 coding sequence is TGTGCCAGCAGTTTTGGGGGGGGAGGGATTGGGCAGTTCTTC. It translates to CASSFGGGGIGQFF.